The rows below give T cell receptor beta chains drawn from one sample of a study of OX40 agonist ivuxolimab in advanced cancers. Sequencing used immunoSEQ multiplex PCR; TCRdb keeps in-frame clones, though not all of them. The sample includes approximately 58,000 clones, around 79% of them seen just once. This material consisted of CD4+ or CD8+ T cells sorted from blood, taken in a trial of the OX40 agonist ivuxolimab. Receptors were obtained from an adult with an advanced solid tumor such as melanoma, head and neck, liver or kidney cancer. The conserved cysteine and the conserved F or W are not part of the CDR3 here. Fields, in order: J gene, V gene, CDR3 protein.

>TRBJ2-7|TRBV5-6
ASSLGADRPYEQY
>TRBJ2-1|TRBV6-5
ASRDMNEQF
>TRBJ2-3|TRBV7-8
ASSPSRLGDTQY
>TRBJ2-3|TRBV5-1
ASNPQGSTDTQY
>TRBJ1-5|TRBV27
ASSLSGGLGQPQH
>TRBJ1-3|TRBV19
ASSRLGTFYGNTIY
>TRBJ1-4|TRBV14
ASSQEGINEKLF
>TRBJ1-4|TRBV18
ASSPPGMPNEKLF
>TRBJ2-6|TRBV11-2
ASSLRARVGSGANVLT
>TRBJ2-6|TRBV7-3
ASSLWGGGANVLT
>TRBJ1-1|TRBV6-1
ASSDDRGRAF
>TRBJ1-5|TRBV18
ASSDRYKDRDRGNQPQH
>TRBJ2-3|TRBV2
ASSPLAGADTQY
>TRBJ2-5|TRBV7-7
ASSVTNQETQY
>TRBJ1-2|TRBV11-1
ASSPRQTGDYGYT
>TRBJ1-1|TRBV6-1
ASSEMTGRATEAF
>TRBJ2-7|TRBV10-3
AISDASVSYEQY
>TRBJ1-1|TRBV30
AWTAGGWITEAF
>TRBJ1-1|TRBV5-1
ASSLGYLASGTEAF
>TRBJ2-3|TRBV5-6
ASSGPQGTDTQY
>TRBJ1-3|TRBV9
ASSVGQGVYSGNTIY
>TRBJ1-2|TRBV6-5
ATGDAGQGASGYT
>TRBJ2-3|TRBV28
ASSPSGAYTDTQY
>TRBJ1-4|TRBV5-4
ASSLDQVNEKLF
>TRBJ2-7|TRBV10-2
ASGRSSPYEQY
>TRBJ1-2|TRBV6-6
ASSGAGGDYGYT
>TRBJ2-7|TRBV15
ATSRDRSSYEQY
>TRBJ2-5|TRBV19
ASSRATGGTQY
>TRBJ1-2|TRBV5-1
ASSLEPTNPSVQWAANFYGYT
>TRBJ2-7|TRBV18
ASSTGIGGSSYEQY
>TRBJ2-3|TRBV5-1
ASSLIQRDTDTQY
>TRBJ2-1|TRBV5-1
ASSLPGQVPNEQF
>TRBJ2-5|TRBV2
ASARGREETQY
>TRBJ1-1|TRBV30
AWSMTDLNTEAF
>TRBJ2-7|TRBV10-3
AISDSASSPYEQY
>TRBJ2-1|TRBV5-1
ASSTGTRENEQF
>TRBJ1-1|TRBV6-4
ASSVQGKTEAF
>TRBJ2-2|TRBV30
AWRGRGGELF
>TRBJ2-5|TRBV11-2
ASSVGTYQETQY